This TCR beta chain stems from a study of vaccination and CD4 T cells after COVID-19. About the study: Overlapping spike peptides served as the stimulus for the cells. These peptides came from SARS-CoV-2 and from the common cold coronaviruses HCoV-NL63, HCoV-OC43 and HCoV-229E. Cultures that served as controls received a CEFX pool, an HIV-1 Nef pool, or no peptide.

The CDR3 has 15 amino acids. Germline CDR1 is DFQATT and CDR2 is SNEGSKA (reference sequence). V trimming: 3 bases; J trimming: 0 bases; junction bases outside the gene matches: 7. Sequenced with the Oncomine TCR Beta short-read assay was DNA taken from cultured CD4+ T cells. Each CDR3 protein is one row after TCRdb ran MiXCR on the PCR reads. The sample includes 6,000 to 6,500 distinct CDR3 sequences, approximately 47% of them seen just once. A note on this clonotype: Its target is unknown.

Documented treatment: approximately 10-day PBMC culture with coronavirus spike peptide pools or control peptides (ViraFEST assay). Ahead of the COVID-19 pandemic (2011-2018), the CD4+ T cells of the unexposed donor were collected. The sequencing sample was made of CD4+ T cells from blood, cultured in vitro. The receptor comes from a human donor in good health. This sequence joins TRBV20-1 and TRBJ1-2; 7 bases are a match to TRBD1. The CDR3 sequence: CSASPTGDPNYGYTF. In DNA form, the CDR3 reads TGCAGTGCTAGCCCAACAGGGGATCCTAACTATGGCTACACCTTC.